This TCR beta chain was recorded in a study of Graves' ophthalmopathy and Graves' hyperthyroidism. Study-wide context: Being free of ophthalmopathy for 18 months of follow-up defined stable hyperthyroidism.

Study conclusions and caveats: Built on 13 signatures, a model told ophthalmopathy apart from stable hyperthyroidism with about 91% sensitivity and almost 84% specificity.

Beta-chain TCR CDR3 regions were amplified from RNA transcripts. After a first-round RT-PCR with HTBI primers, a second-round multiplex PCR was run. TCRdb re-derived calls from the multiplex PCR reads in MiXCR, one entry per CDR3 protein. The sample has about 600,000 distinct CDR3 sequences; approximately 37% are singletons. For this clonotype: What it binds is not known.

Sequencing used peripheral blood or thyroid tissue (not recorded which). The source is an adult man with Graves' hyperthyroidism.

Written as DNA, the CDR3 is TGTGCCAGCATGGGGCACCCAAACACCGGGGAGCTGTTTTTT. Translated, it gives CASMGHPNTGELFF. The gene calls are TRBV7-9 and TRBJ2-2; a weak D match, TRBD1 (5 bases). The germline V and J ends were trimmed by 7 bases and 2 bases, with 11 bases remaining between them. This CDR3 has 14 amino acids. CDR1 is SEHNR, CDR2 FQNEAQ, per germline (reference sequence). The full variable domain, its missing parts supplied by reference TRBV7-9 and TRBJ2-2, is DTGVSQNPRHKITKRGQNVTFRCDPISEHNRLYWYRQTLGQGPEFLTYFQNEAQLEKSRLLSDRFSAERPKGSFSTLEIQRTEQGDSAMYLCASMGHPNTGELFFGEGSRLTVL.